What follows describes a single T cell receptor beta chain. Its specificity is unknown. Isolated RNA was reverse transcribed in full, so expressed TCRB transcripts were sequenced. Sequencing was performed with immunoSEQ multiplex PCR; in TCRdb, only in-frame clones are kept and a portion is missing. The sample shows about 660,000 clones, more than 12% of them seen only once. The record originates from a study of beta chain features in type 1 diabetes. Whole-study results and caveats: TCRB CDR3s were moderately but significantly shorter in Type 1 diabetes patients in all four CD4+ subsets.

V lost 7 bases and J lost 8; bases outside the gene matches: 15. The V gene's germline CDR1 is MNHEY and CDR2 SMNVEV (reference sequence). The CDR3 has 15 amino acids. Sequenced input: naive CD4+ T cells from blood. The V call is TRBV27, the J call TRBJ1-2; TRBD1 aligns across 8 bases. The origin of this receptor is a man between 18 and 35 years old with type 1 diabetes. CDR3 protein: CASTSLGQGIKGYTF. For the CDR3, the DNA is TGTGCCAGCACTAGCCTCGGACAGGGAATTAAGGGCTACACCTTC.